This passage covers 15 T cell receptor beta chains from one sample sequenced in a study of CXCR4 blockade with PD-1 therapy in pancreatic cancer. Using immunoSEQ multiplex PCR, the repertoire was profiled, and TCRdb retains in-frame clones only, with some absent. The sample lists approximately 6,000 clones, 35% occurring once. The specimen was tumor tissue. Receptors were obtained from a human donor with pancreatic ductal adenocarcinoma.

In this sample, this clone is medium-sized. This rearrangement joins TRBV5-1 to TRBJ1-3; no firm D call. Germline V gene sequence: CDR1 SGHRS, CDR2 YFSETQ. V lost 1 base to trimming and J lost 2 bases, with 7 bases between them. The CDR3 spans 14 residues. CDR3 nucleotide sequence: TGCGCCAGCAGCTTGTCCGGGCCTGGAAACACCATATATTTT. It codes for CASSLSGPGNTIYF.

This chain connects TRBV5-1 to TRBJ2-3, with no clear D. CDR1 is SGHRS, CDR2 YFSETQ, per germline. V lost 2 bases and J lost 1, with 8 bases in between. The CDR3 runs to 14 residues. CDR3 in amino acids: CASSLSLGTDTQYF. For the CDR3, the DNA is TGCGCCAGCAGCTTATCACTGGGCACAGATACGCAGTATTTT.

The genes are TRBV11-3 and TRBJ2-7; the match to TRBD2 covers 8 bases. With 2 bases clipped from V and 2 bases from J, the junction kept 8 bases outside the gene matches. Germline V CDR1 and CDR2: SGHNT, YENEEA. The CDR3 spans 16 residues. CDR3 DNA: TGTGCCAGCAGCTTATCGGGGACTAGGACGCCCTACGAGCAGTACTTC. Its translation is CASSLSGTRTPYEQYF. The full variable domain, with the rest looked up from reference TRBV11-3 and TRBJ2-7, is EAGVVQSPRYKIIEKKQPVAFWCNPISGHNTLYWYLQNLGQGPELLIRYENEEAVDDSQLPKDRFSAERLKGVDSTLKIQPAELGDSAVYLCASSLSGTRTPYEQYFGPGTRLTVT.

The chain joins TRBV29-1 to TRBJ1-1; D is unclear. In germline, CDR1 is SQVTM, CDR2 ANQGSEA. Trimming removed 4 bases from V and 1 base from J, with 7 bases in between. The CDR3 consists of 12 residues. CDR3: CSVVEGNTEAFF. The CDR3 DNA reads as TGCAGCGTTGTGGAAGGGAACACTGAAGCTTTCTTT.

There are a few counts of this clone. A junction boundary mismatches the germline segment, possibly from a read error. This chain joins TRBV6-8 and TRBJ2-7; 12 bases align to TRBD1. Germline values: CDR1 MNHGY, CDR2 SAAAGT. This CDR3 is built from 15 residues. CDR3 DNA sequence: TGTGCCATCAGTCCAACGGGACAGGGGGCCAACGAGCAGTACTTC. This codes for CAISPTGQGANEQYF.

The chain recombines TRBV25-1 with TRBJ2-3; D not certain. V lost 3 bases and J lost 0, with 4 bases in between. CDR3 length: 13 residues. The germline V gene encodes CDR1 MGHDK and CDR2 SYGVNS. The CDR3 sequence is CASSDGSTDTQYF. The CDR3 DNA is TGTGCCAGCAGTGATGGTAGCACAGATACGCAGTATTTT. Complete variable domain (other parts from reference TRBV25-1 and TRBJ2-3): EADIYQTPRYLVIGTGKKITLECSQTMGHDKMYWYQQDPGMELHLIHYSYGVNSTEKGDLSSESTVSRIRTEHFPLTLESARPSHTSQYLCASSDGSTDTQYFGPGTRLTVL.

This clone was picked up a small number of times. The rearrangement joins TRBV6-7 to TRBJ1-1; no clear D gene. TRBV6-7 is marked as an open reading frame, function uncertain. With 0 bases removed from V and 13 bases from J, the gap between germline ends came to 9 bases. This CDR3 comprises 11 residues. The CDR3 protein is CASSYSGDGFF. The CDR3 DNA follows: TGTGCCAGCAGTTACTCGGGCGACGGTTTCTTT.

This clone has only a few counts. The rearrangement joins TRBV9 to TRBJ2-5, with 10 positions matching TRBD1. This CDR3 spans 17 amino acids. The germline V gene has CDR1 SGDLS and CDR2 YYNGEE. V was pared by 1 base and J by 1 base, with 7 bases of the junction left unmatched. CDR3 in amino acids: CASSVRRRQGAQETQYF. DNA for the CDR3: TGTGCCAGCAGCGTAAGGCGGCGACAGGGGGCCCAAGAGACCCAGTACTTC.

This clone came up many times. The CDR3 DNA reads as TGTGCCAGCAGCCCGGGAGGGCAGGGGAGTAGGACCGGGGAGCTGTTTTTT. As protein: CASSPGGQGSRTGELFF. The chain employs TRBV11-3 and TRBJ2-2, with TRBD2 identical over 8 bases. Germline V gene data show CDR1 as SGHNT and CDR2 as YENEEA. Losses at the gene ends were 5 bases for V and 5 bases for J; bases not matched to a gene: 13. The CDR3 is 17 residues long. The variable domain in full, completed from reference TRBV11-3 and TRBJ2-2, reads EAGVVQSPRYKIIEKKQPVAFWCNPISGHNTLYWYLQNLGQGPELLIRYENEEAVDDSQLPKDRFSAERLKGVDSTLKIQPAELGDSAVYLCASSPGGQGSRTGELFFGEGSRLTVL.

The chain combines TRBV28 with TRBJ2-7; D gene ambiguous. This CDR3 is 13 amino acids long. Germline values: CDR1 MDHEN, CDR2 SYDVKM. The ends were cut back, 5 bases at V and 0 bases at J, with 8 bases in the middle. The CDR3 here is CASSPLTSYEQYF. In DNA, the CDR3 is TGTGCCAGCAGTCCATTGACCTCCTACGAGCAGTACTTC.

The chain links TRBV28 to TRBJ1-5, with unresolved D. The germline CDR1 and CDR2 sequences are MDHEN and SYDVKM. This CDR3 is 12 amino acids long. V shed 3 bases and J shed 7 bases, with 7 bases lying between them. As DNA, the CDR3 is TGTGCCAGCAGTTTTCCCCCCCAGCCCCAGCATTTT. Protein product: CASSFPPQPQHF.

The rearrangement uses TRBV5-1 and TRBJ1-4; 10 bases agree with TRBD1. Germline CDR1 is SGHRS and CDR2 is YFSETQ. Trimming at V came to 2 bases and at J to 5 bases, leaving 3 bases not matched to a gene. This CDR3 contains 15 residues. The CDR3 sequence: CASSFGDRGNEKLFF. CDR3 sequence (DNA): TGCGCCAGCAGCTTCGGGGACAGGGGAAATGAAAAACTGTTTTTT.

The chain links TRBV19 to TRBJ2-7; D is ambiguous. V was trimmed by 2 bases and J by 5 bases, leaving 10 bases between them. Germline V lookup: CDR1 LNHDA, CDR2 SQIVND (reference sequence). The length of the CDR3 is 13 residues. CDR3: CASSILAGDEQYF. The CDR3 coding sequence is TGTGCCAGTAGTATATTGGCAGGAGACGAGCAGTACTTC.

The V call is TRBV25-1, the J call TRBJ2-2; 10 positions match TRBD1. This CDR3 region has 15 residues. The ends lost 7 bases at V and 3 bases at J; junction bases unmatched: 5. CDR1 is MGHDK, CDR2 SYGVNS, per germline. Here the CDR3 reads CASTPGTGDTGELFF. For the CDR3, the DNA is TGTGCCAGCACCCCCGGGACAGGGGACACCGGGGAGCTGTTTTTT.

This clone was observed once. The V and J genes are TRBV14 and TRBJ1-2; 9 bases are a match to TRBD1. The V and J ends lost 3 bases and 4 bases, in that order; junction bases with no gene match: 0. This CDR3 is built from 13 residues. Germline V gene data show CDR1 as SGHDN and CDR2 as FVKESK. The CDR3: CASSQGQGYGYTF. The DNA of the CDR3 is TGTGCCAGCAGCCAGGGACAGGGCTATGGCTACACCTTC.